The 24 T cell receptor beta chains below come from one sample, sequenced in a study of T-cell memory formation after mild COVID-19. TCRdb reprocessed the 5' RACE reads via MiXCR and lists one record per CDR3 protein. The sample lists roughly 600,000 distinct CDR3 sequences; approximately 18% were seen once. Sequencing used PBMCs or a T cell subset sorted from them (not recorded which). All receptors come from an adult woman who had mild COVID-19 (a few samples of this study predate the infection). Cell type and time point are not known.

V gene TRBV6-5 combines with J gene TRBJ2-2, with D perhaps TRBD1 (5 bases). Germline CDR1 is MNHEY and CDR2 is SVGAGI. V dropped 0 bases and J dropped 8 bases, with 16 bases sitting between them. There are 16 residues in the CDR3. The CDR3 is CASSYSSVWGTGELFF. In nucleotides, the CDR3 is TGTGCCAGCAGTTACTCGTCTGTCTGGGGCACGGGGGAGCTGTTTTTT.

The CDR3 region is CATRGSGLGTDTQYF. Written as DNA, the CDR3 is TGTGCCACCAGAGGTTCAGGCCTCGGGACAGATACGCAGTATTTT. The V call is TRBV24-1, the J call TRBJ2-3, with D unresolved. Deletions cut 7 bases from V and 3 bases from J, with 16 bases between. The CDR3 contains 15 residues. Germline V lookup: CDR1 KGHDR, CDR2 SFDVKD.

This clonotype was seen a handful of times. This sequence joins TRBV6-5 and TRBJ2-7; 8 bases are a match to TRBD1. From germline, CDR1 is MNHEY and CDR2 SVGAGI. The CDR3 runs to 15 residues. With V trimmed by 0 bases and J by 6 bases, 7 bases remained unmatched. The CDR3 bases are TGTGCCAGCAGTTACTCCGGCAGGGGGCAAGGCGAGCAGTACTTC. Amino acids: CASSYSGRGQGEQYF.

This chain joins TRBV3-1 and TRBJ2-1; TRBD1 might be the D (6 bases). The CDR3 runs 15 residues. V lost 2 bases, J lost 8 bases, and 16 bases lay in between. The V gene's germline CDR1 is LGHDT and CDR2 YNNKEL (reference sequence). CDR3 coding DNA: TGTGCCAGCAGCCAACGGCAGGGGTTCTGGGATGAGCAGTTCTTC. It encodes CASSQRQGFWDEQFF.

The chain carries TRBV15 and TRBJ1-1, with 10 bases that match TRBD1. The length of the CDR3 is 16 residues. Trimming cost V 5 bases and J 1 base; bases outside gene matches: 7. Germline CDR1 and CDR2: LNHNV and YYDKDF (reference sequence). CDR3 amino acids: CATSPGQGWGNTEAFF. CDR3 bases: TGTGCCACCAGCCCGGGACAGGGGTGGGGGAACACTGAAGCTTTCTTT. Filled out from reference TRBV15 and TRBJ1-1, the complete variable domain reads DAMVIQNPRYQVTQFGKPVTLSCSQTLNHNVMYWYQQKSSQAPKLLFHYYDKDFNNEADTPDNFQSRRPNTSFCFLDIRSPGLGDTAMYLCATSPGQGWGNTEAFFGQGTRLTVV.

The chain has TRBV19 and TRBJ2-7, with 7 bases fitting TRBD1. V shed 5 bases, J shed 6 bases, and the junction held 10 bases outside the gene matches. The CDR3 runs to 14 residues. Looked up from germline, CDR1 is LNHDA and CDR2 is SQIVND (reference sequence). This CDR3 reads CASSPRQGPAEQYF. The CDR3, as DNA: TGTGCCAGTAGTCCCAGACAGGGACCGGCCGAGCAGTACTTC.

This clonotype was picked up a small number of times. V gene TRBV24-1 combines with J gene TRBJ2-2, with TRBD1 as a possible D gene (7 bases). V was pared by 7 bases and J by 2 bases, with 16 bases between. CDR3 length equals 16 residues. Germline values: CDR1 KGHDR, CDR2 SFDVKD. The CDR3 here is CATSGRQGPNTGELFF. The CDR3 DNA follows: TGTGCCACCAGCGGGAGACAGGGCCCTAACACCGGGGAGCTGTTTTTT.

The chain uses TRBV7-9 and TRBJ2-5; D may be TRBD1 (7 bases). Germline lookup yields CDR1 SEHNR and CDR2 FQNEAQ (reference sequence). V gave up 6 bases and J gave up 2 bases, with 22 bases separating them. CDR3 size: 17 residues. CDR3 sequence (DNA): TGTGCCAGCAGGCCCCCTGGGGGGACAGCCCCTCAAGAGACCCAGTACTTC. Its translation is CASRPPGGTAPQETQYF.

This rearrangement joins TRBV24-1 to TRBJ2-1, with D unclear. The germline V gene has CDR1 KGHDR and CDR2 SFDVKD. The CDR3 covers 11 residues. Trimming left V 9 bases short and J 7 bases short, with 9 bases between. CDR3 sequence (DNA): TGTGCCACCGCGCAAGGGAATGAGCAGTTCTTC. The encoded protein is CATAQGNEQFF.

The V gene is TRBV27, the J gene TRBJ2-7; TRBD2 matches at 11 bases. Germline V gene sequence: CDR1 MNHEY, CDR2 SMNVEV (reference sequence). V was pared by 6 bases and J by 2 bases, with 3 bases of the junction left unmatched. The CDR3 has 14 residues. CDR3 in DNA: TGTGCCAGCAGGCCGGGACTAGCGGCCTACGAGCAGTACTTC. Its protein product is CASRPGLAAYEQYF.

The chain employs TRBV29-1 and TRBJ2-7; D possibly corresponds to TRBD2 (6 bases). V lost 2 bases and J 2 bases, leaving 7 bases between the germline ends. The CDR3 is made up of 12 amino acids. The V gene's germline CDR1 is SQVTM and CDR2 ANQGSEA. CDR3 nucleotides: TGCAGCGTTGAATCGGGGGCCTACGAGCAGTACTTC. It yields the protein CSVESGAYEQYF.

The rearrangement uses TRBV5-1 and TRBJ1-3, with D unresolved. This CDR3 has 14 amino acids. Deletions cut 6 bases from V and 0 bases from J, with 10 bases between. Germline lookup yields CDR1 SGHRS and CDR2 YFSETQ. The CDR3 DNA follows: TGCGCCAGCATGTTCCCCTACTCTGGAAACACCATATATTTT. Protein sequence: CASMFPYSGNTIYF.

This clonotype was counted a few times. The V call is TRBV4-1, the J call TRBJ2-7; 7 bases match TRBD1. J was trimmed by 3 bases and V by 0 bases; bases with no gene match: 8. Germline CDR1 is MGHRA and CDR2 is YSYEKL. This CDR3 has 16 residues. Here the CDR3 reads CASSQDRATGHYEQYF. CDR3 nucleotides: TGCGCCAGCAGCCAAGATAGGGCGACAGGGCACTACGAGCAGTACTTC.

This clonotype showed up just a few times. The rearrangement links TRBV7-6 to TRBJ1-3; D not certain. V lost 5 bases to trimming and J lost 0 bases, with 17 bases between them. This CDR3 is built from 17 residues. CDR1 is SGHVS and CDR2 is FNYEAQ in the germline V gene. CDR3 sequence reads: CASSPRLRQYSGNTIYF. The DNA for the CDR3 is TGTGCCAGCAGCCCACGGCTCCGGCAGTACTCTGGAAACACCATATATTTT.

The rearrangement uses TRBV20-1 and TRBJ2-1; 11 positions agree with TRBD2. CDR1 DFQATT and CDR2 SNEGSKA come from the germline V gene (reference sequence). V lost 1 base and J lost 6; bases outside the gene matches: 2. The CDR3 runs 14 residues. CDR3 bases: TGCAGTGCTAGAGTTAGCGGGAGGGCCAATGAGCAGTTCTTC. This codes for CSARVSGRANEQFF.

This clonotype was seen a handful of times. The V and J genes are TRBV6-5 and TRBJ2-1, with 9 bases lining up with TRBD1. V was clipped by 6 bases and J by 7 bases; unmatched bases: 7. Germline CDR1 MNHEY, CDR2 SVGAGI. This CDR3 spans 14 amino acids. The CDR3, as DNA: TGTGCCAGCAGGCGGGGACAGGGAAGGAATGAGCAGTTCTTC. Translating gives CASRRGQGRNEQFF.

This clonotype came up a few times. The chain combines TRBV20-1 with TRBJ1-5; 7 bases align to TRBD1. This CDR3 spans 14 amino acids. Germline V gene lookup returns CDR1 DFQATT and CDR2 SNEGSKA (reference sequence). Germline trimming cut 3 bases from V and 6 bases from J; bases unmatched to any gene: 8. DNA for the CDR3: TGCAGTGCTAGCTGGCCAGGGGGTGCTCAGCCCCAGCATTTT. It codes for CSASWPGGAQPQHF.

The chain employs TRBV13 and TRBJ2-3; 9 bases are a match to TRBD1. This CDR3 comprises 17 residues. CDR1 PRHDT and CDR2 FYEKMQ come from the germline V gene (reference sequence). J lost 4 bases, V lost 2 bases, and 10 bases had no gene match. The CDR3 reads CASSLPRTGVLPDTQYF. The CDR3 bases are TGTGCCAGCAGCTTACCCCGGACAGGGGTTTTGCCAGATACGCAGTATTTT.

The sample holds many counts of this clonotype. The chain employs TRBV29-1 and TRBJ2-2; D is unresolved. The CDR3 is 12 amino acids. The germline V gene has CDR1 SQVTM and CDR2 ANQGSEA. Trimming took 2 bases from V and 5 from J, leaving 6 bases between them. The CDR3 DNA reads TGCAGCGTTGAATTAGAAACCGGGGAGCTGTTTTTT. It specifies CSVELETGELFF.

The rearrangement joins TRBV12-3 or TRBV12-4 to TRBJ2-1, with 12 bases matching TRBD2. The CDR3 sequence is 15 residues long. Trimming cost V 6 bases and J 12 bases; bases outside gene matches: 12. DNA for the CDR3: TGTGCCAGCAGGGAAACGACTAGCGGGGGCTCAGGGCAGTTCTTC. Protein product: CASRETTSGGSGQFF.

V is TRBV7-9 and J is TRBJ2-1, with 7 nucleotides matching TRBD2. J was trimmed by 4 bases and V by 1 base; bases with no gene match: 10. Germline assignment: CDR1 SEHNR and CDR2 FQNEAQ (reference sequence). The CDR3 sequence is 17 residues long. The CDR3 DNA follows: TGTGCCAGCAGCTTAGGGGCTACGGGAGGAAGGTACAATGAGCAGTTCTTC. It is translated as CASSLGATGGRYNEQFF.

This clonotype has ten or more counts. The chain joins TRBV20-1 to TRBJ2-7; 9 nucleotides align to TRBD1. The CDR3 spans 15 residues. Germline CDR1 DFQATT, CDR2 SNEGSKA (reference sequence). V lost 6 bases, J lost 5 bases, and 14 bases stayed unmatched. CDR3 nucleotide sequence: TGCAGTGCGCCGGGACAGGGTAACATCGGGAACGAGCAGTACTTC. Translated: CSAPGQGNIGNEQYF.

This clonotype was counted many times. This rearrangement joins TRBV19 to TRBJ2-4, with 11 positions matching TRBD1. CDR1 is LNHDA and CDR2 is SQIVND in the germline V gene (reference sequence). V lost 5 bases to trimming and J lost 1 base; unmatched junction nucleotides: 10. There are 18 residues in the CDR3. CDR3: CASSPGPGQGVAKNIQYF. Here the CDR3 DNA reads TGTGCCAGTAGTCCAGGCCCGGGACAGGGGGTTGCCAAAAACATTCAGTACTTC.

This chain uses TRBV4-3 with TRBJ1-2; D perhaps matches TRBD1 (6 bases). The CDR3 is made up of 14 amino acids. V lost 1 base and J 4 bases, leaving 10 bases between the germline ends. Per the germline V gene, CDR1 is LGHNA and CDR2 is YSLEER. The CDR3 is CASSQGGGPYGYTF. CDR3 in DNA: TGCGCCAGCAGCCAAGGGGGGGGGCCCTATGGCTACACCTTC.